A selection of T cell receptor beta chains follows, all from one sample in a study of blood T cell repertoires in COVID-19. Assay used: immunoSEQ multiplex PCR; TCRdb lists only in-frame clones, some missing. This table holds roughly 64,000 clones, around 82% found once. The sequenced sample was peripheral blood. The receptors derive from a man in his 60s with COVID-19, enrolled during active disease. CDR3s include the opening cysteine and the closing phenylalanine or tryptophan. A D gene is named only where the DNA matches it firmly. Part of the rows lack a size; the others show once, few, many or a class for expanded clones.

V: TRBV10-3
size: NA
D: NA
J: TRBJ1-5
CDR3: CAISESTGGNQPQHF

V: TRBV2
size: NA
D: NA
J: TRBJ2-5
CDR3: CASSAQDQETQYF

V: TRBV4-1
size: once
D: NA
J: TRBJ2-2
CDR3: CASSQERNTGELFF

V: TRBV5-6
size: NA
D: TRBD1
J: TRBJ2-5
CDR3: CASSWTGTGGMETQYF

V: TRBV5-4
size: NA
D: NA
J: TRBJ1-1
CDR3: CASSLQGYDTEAFF

V: TRBV13
size: NA
D: TRBD1
J: TRBJ1-2
CDR3: CASSLSQTGFYGYTF

V: TRBV11-2
size: NA
D: TRBD1
J: TRBJ2-7
CDR3: CASSLVDRGSYEQYF

V: TRBV19
size: NA
D: TRBD1
J: TRBJ1-6
CDR3: CASSIGDRSSPLHF

V: TRBV24-1
size: NA
D: NA
J: TRBJ2-1
CDR3: CATSDEPGRVRVEQFF

V: TRBV18
size: few
D: TRBD1
J: TRBJ2-7
CDR3: CASSRDSSYEQYF

V: TRBV12-2
size: NA
D: NA
J: TRBJ1-4
CDR3: CASRFENPPGANEKLFF

V: TRBV27
size: NA
D: TRBD2
J: TRBJ2-1
CDR3: CASRRLAGRGNEQFF

V: TRBV7-9
size: few
D: TRBD2
J: TRBJ2-1
CDR3: CASSFTSGGGEQFF

V: TRBV9
size: NA
D: TRBD2
J: TRBJ2-2
CDR3: CASSASGGATGELFF

V: TRBV2
size: NA
D: TRBD1
J: TRBJ1-2
CDR3: CASAGQGTGYTF

V: TRBV2
size: NA
D: NA
J: TRBJ2-1
CDR3: CASSSSRDEQFF

V: TRBV5-6
size: NA
D: TRBD2
J: TRBJ2-3
CDR3: CASSFSSGSTDTQYF

V: TRBV4-2
size: NA
D: NA
J: TRBJ1-3
CDR3: CASSQERNRHSGNTIYF

V: TRBV25-1
size: NA
D: TRBD1
J: TRBJ2-7
CDR3: CASRADRGGYEQYF

V: TRBV19
size: NA
D: TRBD1
J: TRBJ2-3
CDR3: CATTPGTAERGTDTQYF

V: TRBV28
size: NA
D: TRBD1
J: TRBJ2-4
CDR3: CASSTTGADIQYF

V: TRBV10-3
size: NA
D: NA
J: TRBJ2-1
CDR3: CAISGIRGNEQFF

V: TRBV10-2
size: once
D: TRBD1
J: TRBJ2-3
CDR3: CASSDEGARGDTQYF

V: TRBV24-1
size: NA
D: TRBD2
J: TRBJ2-5
CDR3: CATSDLLGGGETQYF

V: TRBV2
size: NA
D: NA
J: TRBJ1-3
CDR3: CASARVPYTIYF

V: TRBV28
size: NA
D: TRBD1
J: TRBJ1-5
CDR3: CASSLTGGAYSNQPQHF

V: TRBV5-4
size: NA
D: TRBD1
J: TRBJ1-4
CDR3: CASSPAGRGQELFF

V: TRBV6-1
size: few
D: NA
J: TRBJ1-6
CDR3: CASSEVGGTNSPLHF

V: TRBV6-1
size: NA
D: TRBD1
J: TRBJ1-5
CDR3: CASSDFPGGRSQPQHF

V: TRBV5-1
size: few
D: NA
J: TRBJ2-1
CDR3: CASSKTPRGNEQFF

V: TRBV11-3
size: NA
D: NA
J: TRBJ1-1
CDR3: CASSMGGRRTEAFF

V: TRBV9
size: NA
D: NA
J: TRBJ2-2
CDR3: CASSERRAPGTGELFF

V: TRBV9
size: NA
D: TRBD2
J: TRBJ2-5
CDR3: CASSPEGLAGRETQYF

V: TRBV21-1
size: NA
D: NA
J: TRBJ1-1
CDR3: CASSTLGQGVMNTEAFF

V: TRBV24-1
size: NA
D: NA
J: TRBJ2-1
CDR3: CATSDLRRVEQFF

V: TRBV7-8
size: NA
D: TRBD2
J: TRBJ2-7
CDR3: CASSQRGGEQYF

V: TRBV6-6
size: NA
D: TRBD2
J: TRBJ2-3
CDR3: CASSYAGEAQYF

V: TRBV2
size: NA
D: TRBD2
J: TRBJ2-3
CDR3: CASSGGEEAGGRTDTQYF

V: TRBV5-1
size: NA
D: NA
J: TRBJ2-2
CDR3: CASSLNQGTTGELFF

V: TRBV9
size: NA
D: NA
J: TRBJ1-1
CDR3: CASSVDPGSRDTEAFF

V: TRBV7-3
size: NA
D: NA
J: TRBJ2-5
CDR3: CASSYNSFSETQYF

V: TRBV5-6
size: NA
D: NA
J: TRBJ2-5
CDR3: CASSQTGYQETQYF

V: TRBV4-1
size: NA
D: NA
J: TRBJ1-6
CDR3: CASSQRGQSDSPLHF

V: TRBV2
size: NA
D: TRBD2
J: TRBJ2-5
CDR3: CASSVGLVQETQYF

V: TRBV6-6
size: NA
D: NA
J: TRBJ1-2
CDR3: CASSGTGFQGYTF

V: TRBV4-1
size: few
D: TRBD1
J: TRBJ1-2
CDR3: CASSRGQASSNYGYTF

V: TRBV9
size: NA
D: NA
J: TRBJ2-5
CDR3: CASSVKTGDQETQYF

V: TRBV2
size: NA
D: NA
J: TRBJ1-1
CDR3: CASSVYSLAFF

V: TRBV18
size: few
D: NA
J: TRBJ1-2
CDR3: CASSPPSAGYTF

V: TRBV20-1
size: NA
D: NA
J: TRBJ2-1
CDR3: CSASRSRTYNEQFF

V: TRBV10-3
size: NA
D: TRBD1
J: TRBJ1-1
CDR3: CAISESPGGEAFF

V: TRBV12-3/TRBV12-4
size: NA
D: NA
J: TRBJ2-7
CDR3: CASSQSLTYEQYF

V: TRBV5-1
size: NA
D: TRBD2
J: TRBJ2-7
CDR3: CASSLEASGIYEQYF

V: TRBV9
size: once
D: TRBD2
J: TRBJ2-5
CDR3: CASSVGPGTSGSRETQYF

V: TRBV15
size: NA
D: TRBD1
J: TRBJ1-5
CDR3: CATSWGQGVNQPQHF

V: TRBV11-1
size: NA
D: NA
J: TRBJ2-5
CDR3: CASSFPLASLETQYF

V: TRBV18
size: few
D: NA
J: TRBJ2-7
CDR3: CASSPNTGNTYEQYF

V: TRBV5-1
size: once
D: TRBD2
J: TRBJ2-1
CDR3: CASSTQRGGAERGHSYNEQFF

V: TRBV19
size: NA
D: TRBD1
J: TRBJ2-7
CDR3: CASHAGDRPYEQYF